This TCR beta chain was captured by sequencing in a study of cytomegalovirus exposure and HLA in healthy donors (dated 2017 in TCRdb). Context from the whole study: An earlier analysis of a few hundred of the donors reported about 300 Gb of sequence data and some 110 million unique TCR beta sequences obtained from some 170 million T cells. An early release covering roughly 580 HLA-typed donors comprised approximately 300 gigabases of sequencing data and around 80 million unique TCR sequences. Of the 398 genotyped donors, approximately 82% fell in the genetic ancestry cluster associated with self-reported Caucasian donors. The study aimed to test whether signatures of past pathogen exposure could be identified by cataloging public T cell receptors. The T cell repertoires of 666 subjects were profiled by immunosequencing and related to cytomegalovirus serostatus. In addition to the first cohort of 666 subjects, a separate validation cohort of over 90 different subjects was used. To predict cytomegalovirus infection status, the study brought together high-throughput TCR immunosequencing, statistical association of individual TCRs with disease status, and machine learning. To study patterns of TCR occurrence, a later analysis re-analyzed previously published TCR beta repertoires from 666 donors and added high-resolution HLA genotyping. The later analysis used no new phenotypic data to find candidate immune exposures, relying instead on TCR beta sequences and their occurrence across donors. An earlier analysis of around 640 of the donors used high-throughput TCR beta sequencing to judge whether each TCR beta V gene segment behaved as functional or pseudogenic. Donor age, sex, ethnicity and CMV serostatus were collected together with the repertoire data. A later genetic analysis used genome-wide SNP genotypes for about 60% of the roughly 700 donors, treating that subset as a discovery cohort. Every discovery cohort repertoire had been produced on one sequencing platform. HLA typing included class I and class II loci at four-digit resolution. The number of donors typed differed by locus, with 629-630 for A, B, C, DRB1 and DQB1, around 500 for DQA1, 606 for DPA1, and around 430 for DPB1. Four or five DR-DQ haplotypes were treated as single units for association and clustering because of strong linkage in the cohort. Among about 370 genotyped donors of the cohort, an average of around 220,000 unique TCR beta nucleotide sequences was sequenced per donor, of which 15% to 20% were non-productive.

General findings and caveats noted by the study authors: A later genetic analysis reported fewer N-insertions in productive TCRs among donors in an Asian-associated ancestry cluster than the roughly 690-donor mean. Linkage disequilibrium might explain the correlated functional status among segregating V segments, but an unknown experimental factor could not be ruled out. A few of the identified cytomegalovirus-associated TCR beta chains were confirmed in vitro to be specific for cytomegalovirus antigens. In the study, roughly 160 TCR beta chains were listed as associated with cytomegalovirus. At a false discovery rate of 0.05, a later analysis linked fewer than 20,000 TCR beta sequences to specific HLA alleles. According to a later analysis, parvovirus B19, influenza, CMV and Epstein-Barr virus appeared linked to several top co-occurrence clusters. This cohort had only TCR beta chains sequenced, and the lack of alpha or paired-chain data limited which features could be detected. An association between a missense DCLRE1C variant and V-gene and J-gene trimming of TCR beta chains was found in a later genetic analysis and replicated in an independent cohort. A cluster of highly shared sequence variants was judged likely to be a technical artifact of the sequencing pipeline. About 15 rarely observed V segments, including chromosome 9 orphons, were excluded from the earlier analysis of just under 600 of the donors because counts were too low. The authors suggested that the approach could potentially be generalized to other disease states and immunological phenotypes. Because the 87-base-pair reads could not distinguish some IMGT-functional V segments, including TRBV6-2 and TRBV6-3, those segments were excluded. A further reported finding was that TCR beta sequences accurately predicted the HLA-A and HLA-B alleles for most subjects in the first cohort. According to a later analysis, most CMV-associated TCR beta chains appeared to be HLA-restricted, and the HLA associations seemed to be driven largely by CMV exposure. In both the original and validation cohorts, the classifier was reported to diagnose cytomegalovirus status with high specificity and sensitivity. In an earlier analysis of around 500 of the donors, most TCR beta V segments appeared in productive rearrangements about 87% or about 30% of the time, broadly matching IMGT annotations. When HLA alleles, especially DR and DQ, strongly co-occurred, TCR associations were difficult to assign to individual alleles. Most TCR sequences were observed very rarely across donors, whereas some public TCRs were present in many individuals. The presence/absence analyses assumed that sequencing depth was roughly uniform across donors, and that assumption may not be true. Because HLA typing was missing for some donors at each locus, association tests included only the typed subset. A later analysis found that TCR association rates varied across HLA loci, with DRB1 alleles showing the most associated TCRs and HLA-C alleles the fewest. In a later analysis, HLA-associated TCR beta chains were found to be more clonally expanded and to have lower generation probabilities than equally common non-associated chains. The only immune exposure information available for the cohort was CMV serostatus.

In total, approximately 690 healthy bone marrow donors made up the cohort. At the time of sampling, all cohort members were nominally healthy, though unrecorded immune exposures were likely present. The donor was CMV seronegative and belonged to the group of 320 or so seronegative cohort members. Each donor provided a peripheral blood sample, and peripheral blood mononuclear cells were used for TCR beta sequencing. Genomic DNA was extracted from the blood cell samples with the Qiagen DNeasy Blood Extraction Kit. Libraries were built with the immunoSEQ multiplex PCR assay. For the multiplex PCR, a mixture combining 60 forward primers for TCR Vbeta segments and 13 reverse primers for TCR Jbeta segments was used. Amplification of the CDR3 region of rearranged TCR beta genes was performed with a multiplex PCR assay on genomic DNA. Amplified TCR beta libraries were sequenced as 87-base-pair reads on the Illumina HiSeq System. The original pipeline was this. A later analysis tallied tens of millions of unique TCR beta chains across the 600 to 700 repertoires, and about 12 million of those chains were shared by two or more donors. To remove PCR and sequencing errors, raw reads were error-corrected and collapsed into unique sequences using a nearest-neighbor algorithm that merged closely related sequences. V, D and J gene segments were assigned by aligning CDR3 sequences to IMGT reference sequences. Each retained sequence needed at least a six-nucleotide match to both a V gene segment and a J gene segment. Rearrangements were called productive when the CDR3 lacked stop codons and stayed in frame with V and J; all others were non-productive. CDR3 was defined according to IMGT convention as the region running from the second conserved V-encoded cysteine to the conserved J-encoded phenylalanine. The earlier analysis of some 600 of the donors excluded sequences that lacked an unambiguous match to a single V gene segment. In an earlier analysis of some 590 of the donors, a V segment was called functional when productive rearrangements were above 56.7%, and segregating when the standard deviation between donors exceeded 5%. To diagnose cytomegalovirus status from the catalog of TCR beta chain sequences, a statistical classification framework was built. In a later analysis, TCR nucleotide sequences were compared against IMGT/GENE-DB human TR gene sequences so that V and J genes could be assigned. The TCRdist pipeline was used in a later analysis to assign CDR3 sequences and most-parsimonious VDJ recombination scenarios. In a later analysis, each TCR beta chain was defined by its CDR3 amino acid sequence together with its V-gene family, and reads without a unique V-gene family were excluded. In a later analysis, 450 to 600 highly shared, low-generation-probability nucleotide sequences were removed to address suspected cross-contamination and a sequencing artifact. In a later analysis, a clonal expansion index was calculated for each public chain from normalized within-repertoire ranks of inferred template counts. In a later analysis, generation probabilities were computed using a VDJ recombination model fitted to out-of-frame rearrangements, and the results were checked against IGoR. Hypergeometric tests were used in a later analysis to score TCR-TCR, TCR-HLA and TCR-CMV co-occurrence, with a repertoire-size bias correction applied to the TCR pairs. To estimate false discovery rates, a later analysis permuted the HLA or CMV assignments 20 times. A later analysis grouped co-occurring TCRs with DBSCAN, adding TCRdist sequence similarity when clustering within HLA-allele-positive subsets. For co-occurrence clustering, repertoires with fewer than 30,000 or more than 120,000 public chains were excluded, along with a handful of repertoires with anomalous nucleotide sharing. The immuneACCESS repertoire file appears here via TCRdb, limited to in-frame rearrangements. These files lack a portion of the clones; in checked studies, under half of the deficit traces to unresolved V genes, and the cause of the others is not known. V, J and clone size reflect that table, while D and trimming were determined from the DNA. This sample holds about 110,000 clones; approximately 14% were observed only once. The biggest ten clones account for around 0.83% of the sample.

From cysteine to phenylalanine, the CDR3 is 12 amino acids long. CDR3 DNA is the only sequence kept; it has 36 bases, read in frame from the first base. The germline ends are 3 bases apart after V is trimmed by 4 bases and J by 1 base. CDR1 and CDR2 are drawn from the germline V gene: SGHRS, YFSETQ. This clone was seen a handful of times. Its antigen remains unidentified. Base qualities are missing; no much larger clone stands one base away. The TCR comes from a female donor in good health and CMV-seronegative. Sequencing was carried out using PBMCs. The V gene is TRBV5-1 and the J gene is TRBJ1-3; the D gene remains uncertain. The DNA sequence follows: TGCGCCAGCAGCCCATCTGGAAACACCATATATTTT. It translates to CASSPSGNTIYF.